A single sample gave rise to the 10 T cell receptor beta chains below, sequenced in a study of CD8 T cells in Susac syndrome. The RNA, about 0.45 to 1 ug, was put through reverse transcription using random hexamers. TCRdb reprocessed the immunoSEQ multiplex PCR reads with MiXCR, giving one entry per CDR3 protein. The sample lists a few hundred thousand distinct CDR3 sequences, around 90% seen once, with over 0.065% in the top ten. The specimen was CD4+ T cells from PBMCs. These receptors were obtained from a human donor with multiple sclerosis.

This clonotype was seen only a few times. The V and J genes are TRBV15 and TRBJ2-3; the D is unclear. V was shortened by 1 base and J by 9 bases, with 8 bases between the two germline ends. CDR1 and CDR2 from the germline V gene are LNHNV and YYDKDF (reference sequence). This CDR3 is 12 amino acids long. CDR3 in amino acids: CATSRVGETQYF. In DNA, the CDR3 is TGTGCCACCAGCAGAGTGGGTGAGACGCAGTATTTT.

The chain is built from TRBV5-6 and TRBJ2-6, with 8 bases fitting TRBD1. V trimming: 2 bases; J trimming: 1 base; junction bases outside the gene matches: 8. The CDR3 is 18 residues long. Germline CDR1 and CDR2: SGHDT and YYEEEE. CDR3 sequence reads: CASSFIGQGRSGANVLTF. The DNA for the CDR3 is TGTGCCAGCAGCTTTATCGGACAGGGAAGATCTGGGGCCAACGTCCTGACTTTC.

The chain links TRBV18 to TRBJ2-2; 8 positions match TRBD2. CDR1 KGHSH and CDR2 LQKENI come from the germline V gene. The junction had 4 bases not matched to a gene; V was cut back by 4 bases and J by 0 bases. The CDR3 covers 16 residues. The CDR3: CASSQTSGANTGELFF. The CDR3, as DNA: TGTGCCAGCTCACAAACTAGCGGAGCGAACACCGGGGAGCTGTTTTTT.

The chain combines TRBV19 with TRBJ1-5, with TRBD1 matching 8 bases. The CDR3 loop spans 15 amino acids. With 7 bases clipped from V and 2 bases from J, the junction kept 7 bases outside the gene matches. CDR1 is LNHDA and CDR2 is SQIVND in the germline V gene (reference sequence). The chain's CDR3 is CASTRQGLGNQPQHF. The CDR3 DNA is TGTGCCAGTACAAGACAGGGGCTAGGCAATCAGCCCCAGCATTTT.

CDR3 nucleotides: TGTGCCAGTAGTACCGCGCCTCCGCAGCCCCAGCATTTT. Protein: CASSTAPPQPQHF. The chain is built from TRBV19 and TRBJ1-5; no firm D call. CDR1 is LNHDA, CDR2 SQIVND, per germline (reference sequence). The CDR3 length is 13 residues. V lost 4 bases, J lost 7 bases, and 11 bases lay in between.

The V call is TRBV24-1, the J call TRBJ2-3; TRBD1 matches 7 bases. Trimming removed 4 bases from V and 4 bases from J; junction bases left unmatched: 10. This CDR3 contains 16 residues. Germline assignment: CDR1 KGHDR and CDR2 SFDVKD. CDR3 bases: TGTGCCACCAGTGACCTCAGAGGGGGCAGTGCAGATACGCAGTATTTT. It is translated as CATSDLRGGSADTQYF.

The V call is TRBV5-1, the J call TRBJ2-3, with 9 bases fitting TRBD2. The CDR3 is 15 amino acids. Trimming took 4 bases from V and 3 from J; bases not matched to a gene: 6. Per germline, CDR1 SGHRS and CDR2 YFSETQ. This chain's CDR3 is CASSAVAGVTDTQYF. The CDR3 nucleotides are TGCGCCAGCAGCGCCGTAGCGGGAGTAACAGATACGCAGTATTTT.

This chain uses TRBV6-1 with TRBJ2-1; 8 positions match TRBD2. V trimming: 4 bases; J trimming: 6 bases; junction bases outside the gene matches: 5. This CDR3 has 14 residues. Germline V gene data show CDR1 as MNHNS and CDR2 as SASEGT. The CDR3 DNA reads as TGTGCCAGCAGTGCGACTAGCGAAGTCAATGAGCAGTTCTTC. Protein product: CASSATSEVNEQFF.

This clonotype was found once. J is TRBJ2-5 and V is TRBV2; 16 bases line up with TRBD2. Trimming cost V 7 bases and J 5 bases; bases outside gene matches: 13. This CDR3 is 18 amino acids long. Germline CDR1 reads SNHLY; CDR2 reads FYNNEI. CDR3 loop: CASIGGGTSGGAGETQYF. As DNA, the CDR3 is TGTGCCAGCATCGGGGGGGGGACTAGCGGGGGGGCCGGTGAGACCCAGTACTTC.

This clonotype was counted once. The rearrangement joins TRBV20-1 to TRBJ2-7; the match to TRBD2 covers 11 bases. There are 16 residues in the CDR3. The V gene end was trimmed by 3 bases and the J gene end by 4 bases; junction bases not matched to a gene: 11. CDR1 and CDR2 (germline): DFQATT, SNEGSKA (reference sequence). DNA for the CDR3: TGCAGTGCTAGTAATGACCGACTAGCGGGAAATTACGAGCAGTACTTC. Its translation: CSASNDRLAGNYEQYF.